This T cell receptor (beta chain) was profiled in a study of blood T cell repertoires in COVID-19. Study summary: Samples taken during acute and convalescent COVID-19 were collected in the United States, Italy and Spain. From T cells, B-cell-depleted T cells, or PBMCs came the material, which was cDNA or gDNA.

The sample holds one count of this clone. Methods used by the authors: Amplification of reference gene primers was used by the study to estimate nucleated cell counts. Sequencing used immunoSEQ multiplex PCR; TCRdb keeps in-frame clones, though not all of them. Clone size and the V and J calls come from that table; the DNA yielded D and trimming. The table shows under 200,000 clones, with 75% to 85% occurring only once. Germline V gene data show CDR1 as SGHVS and CDR2 as FQNEAQ. V lost 3 bases, J lost 6 bases, and 8 bases stayed unmatched. The CDR3 contains 17 residues. Specimen: peripheral blood. This chain links TRBV7-8 with TRBJ2-1; 13 bases match TRBD2. The receptor was derived from a woman aged 55-70 years with COVID-19, enrolled during active disease. The DNA for the CDR3 is TGTGCCAGCAGCTTGGGGGTTTGGACTAGCGGGAGCAATGAGCAGTTCTTC. It translates to CASSLGVWTSGSNEQFF. Using reference TRBV7-8 and TRBJ2-1 for the parts outside the CDR3, the full variable domain is GAGVSQSPRYKVAKRGQDVALRCDPISGHVSLFWYQQALGQGPEFLTYFQNEAQLDKSGLPSDRFFAERPEGSVSTLKIQRTQQEDSAVYLCASSLGVWTSGSNEQFFGPGTRLTVL.